This T cell receptor (beta chain) is drawn from a study of T cells in Graves' hyperthyroidism and ophthalmopathy. In germline, CDR1 is DFQATT, CDR2 SNEGSKA (reference sequence). The CDR3 has 15 residues. Trimming shortened V by 3 bases and J by 2 bases, and 15 bases separated the two germline ends. This clonotype appeared many times. Its cognate antigen is unknown. RNA transcripts were the template for amplifying TCR beta CDR3 regions. During a first-round RT-PCR of the TCR CDR3, the HTBI primer set was used. Each CDR3 protein is one row after TCRdb ran MiXCR on the multiplex PCR reads. The sample includes almost 350,000 distinct CDR3 sequences, roughly 20% of them seen just once. Study findings and constraints: Researchers report that a 13 V-J model separated ophthalmopathy from stable hyperthyroidism.

The chain recombines TRBV20-1 with TRBJ2-3; either TRBD1 or TRBD2 may supply D (5 bases each). The TCR comes from a woman aged 35 to 49 with Graves' ophthalmopathy. Material for sequencing was blood. CDR3 region: CSASNPRDHTDTQYF. The CDR3, as DNA: TGCAGTGCTAGCAACCCCAGGGACCACACAGATACGCAGTATTTT.